These 29 T cell receptor beta chains came from one sample sequenced in a study of CD8+CD57+ T cells in acquired aplastic anemia. TCR beta VDJ combinations and CDR3 sequences were profiled from genomic DNA. MiXCR was run by TCRdb on the reads, yielding one entry per CDR3 protein. The sample shows approximately 470,000 distinct CDR3 sequences, around 33% of them seen only once. Patients chosen for sequencing had shown CD8+CD57+ cell expansion by flow cytometry. The sample comprised sorted CD4+, CD8+, or CD8+CD57+ T cells (not recorded which) from PBMCs. These receptors all come from a human donor with aplastic anemia.

V usage is TRBV30 and J usage is TRBJ1-6; the match to TRBD1 covers 7 bases. This CDR3 has 14 residues. Germline V gene sequence: CDR1 GTSNPN, CDR2 SVGIG (reference sequence). Germline trimming cut 3 bases from V and 7 bases from J; bases unmatched to any gene: 6. The CDR3 DNA is TGTGCCTGGAGGATAACAGGGGACAATTCACCCCTCCACTTT. The encoded protein is CAWRITGDNSPLHF.

The chain links TRBV19 to TRBJ1-6, with 7 bases lining up with TRBD1. This CDR3 comprises 15 residues. Germline assignment: CDR1 LNHDA and CDR2 SQIVND (reference sequence). After removal of 4 bases from V and 9 bases from J, the junction contained 9 bases not matched to a gene. The CDR3 loop reads CASSTDRAKGSPLHF. CDR3 nucleotide sequence: TGTGCCAGTAGTACCGACAGGGCGAAGGGTTCACCCCTCCACTTT.

This clonotype appeared a few times. The CDR3 is CASSKYGTADSLFF. The CDR3 region has the DNA TGTGCCAGCAGCAAATACGGGACCGCAGATTCACTGTTTTTT. This chain joins TRBV9 and TRBJ1-4, with D maybe TRBD1 (5 bases). Per the germline V gene, CDR1 is SGDLS and CDR2 is YYNGEE. There are 14 residues in the CDR3. Trimming took 4 bases from V and 13 from J, leaving 20 bases between them.

The rearrangement joins TRBV19 to TRBJ1-5; D might be TRBD1 (5 bases). Germline CDR1 LNHDA, CDR2 SQIVND (reference sequence). Trimming removed 5 bases from V and 3 bases from J, with 17 bases in between. CDR3 size: 16 residues. CDR3 amino acids: CASSPHQGISNQPQHF. The CDR3 DNA reads as TGTGCCAGTAGTCCCCACCAGGGCATTTCCAATCAGCCCCAGCATTTT. Full variable domain (missing parts from reference TRBV19 and TRBJ1-5): DGGITQSPKYLFRKEGQNVTLSCEQNLNHDAMYWYRQDPGQGLRLIYYSQIVNDFQKGDIAEGYSVSREKKESFPLTVTSAQKNPTAFYLCASSPHQGISNQPQHFGDGTRLSIL.

The sample holds a few counts of this clonotype. V gene TRBV7-3 combines with J gene TRBJ2-7; TRBD1 matches 9 bases. V trimming: 4 bases; J trimming: 0 bases; junction bases outside the gene matches: 7. Germline-derived CDR1 and CDR2 are SGHTA and FQGTGA. This CDR3 has 16 amino acids. CDR3 nucleotide sequence: TGTGCCAGCAGCTCTGACAGGGGGAGCGGCTCCTACGAGCAGTACTTC. This gives the protein CASSSDRGSGSYEQYF. The variable domain in full, with the rest retrieved from reference TRBV7-3 and TRBJ2-7, is GAGVSQTPSNKVTEKGKYVELRCDPISGHTALYWYRQSLGQGPEFLIYFQGTGAADDSGLPNDRFFAVRPEGSVSTLKIQRTERGDSAVYLCASSSDRGSGSYEQYFGPGTRLTVT.

The chain uses TRBV19 and TRBJ2-5; 7 nucleotides align to TRBD1. This CDR3 is 14 amino acids long. V was pared by 2 bases and J by 1 base, with 1 base of the junction left unmatched. Germline V CDR1 and CDR2: LNHDA, SQIVND (reference sequence). The CDR3 bases are TGTGCCAGTAGTATAAGGGGGCCCCAAGAGACCCAGTACTTC. It codes for CASSIRGPQETQYF.

This clonotype has more than one count but fewer than ten. V gene TRBV2 combines with J gene TRBJ1-5; 9 positions match TRBD1. The CDR3 has 17 residues. Germline V CDR1 and CDR2: SNHLY, FYNNEI. With 5 bases clipped from V and 4 bases from J, the junction kept 12 bases outside the gene matches. CDR3 region: CASSFGQGFEGNQPQHF. The CDR3 DNA sequence: TGTGCCAGCAGTTTCGGACAGGGGTTCGAGGGAAATCAGCCCCAGCATTTT.

The table lists this clonotype with a few counts. This chain connects TRBV2 to TRBJ2-7; TRBD2 is a possible D gene (5 bases). The CDR3 consists of 15 residues. V was shortened by 5 bases and J by 0 bases, with 14 bases between the two germline ends. CDR1 is SNHLY and CDR2 is FYNNEI in the germline V gene. The CDR3 reads CASSLLGIDSYEQYF. CDR3 nucleotides: TGTGCCAGCAGTTTACTAGGAATCGACTCCTACGAGCAGTACTTC.

This chain joins TRBV27 and TRBJ1-2; the match to TRBD1 covers 7 bases. Germline V gene lookup returns CDR1 MNHEY and CDR2 SMNVEV (reference sequence). The V segment lost 7 bases and the J segment 2 bases; nucleotides outside the gene matches: 7. The CDR3 runs to 14 residues. The CDR3 coding sequence is TGTGCCAGCACGCGAACAGGGGCGAACTATGGCTACACCTTC. Translated, it gives CASTRTGANYGYTF.

This clonotype has just a few counts. This chain links TRBV10-2 with TRBJ1-2; D might be TRBD1 (5 bases). Germline CDR1 is WSHSY and CDR2 is SAAADI. The CDR3 spans 15 residues. Trimming cost V 0 bases and J 3 bases, with 11 bases left between them. The CDR3 region has the DNA TGCGCCAGCAGTGAGTCGGCAGGGCGGTACTATGGCTACACCTTC. Translating it yields CASSESAGRYYGYTF.

In the case of this clonotype: At one end the junction does not follow the germline gene, possibly because of a read error. This chain uses TRBV5-1 with TRBJ1-4, with 7 positions matching TRBD1. This CDR3 region has 15 residues. The germline V gene encodes CDR1 SGHRS and CDR2 YFSETQ. CDR3: CASSGTGQMNEKMFF. The CDR3 nucleotides read TGCGCCAGCAGCGGGACGGGACAGATGAATGAAAAAATGTTTTTT. The entire variable domain, with the rest obtained from reference TRBV5-1 and TRBJ1-4, is as follows: KAGVTQTPRYLIKTRGQQVTLSCSPISGHRSVSWYQQTPGQGLQFLFEYFSETQRNKGNFPGRFSGRQFSNSRSEMNVSTLELGDSALYLCASSGTGQMNEKMFFGSGTQLSVL.

This clonotype was detected only once. J is TRBJ2-5 and V is TRBV7-8, with D possibly matching TRBD1 (6 bases). The CDR3 loop spans 13 amino acids. Germline lookup yields CDR1 SGHVS and CDR2 FQNEAQ. The V and J ends lost 1 base and 7 bases respectively, with 10 bases between them. CDR3: CASSLVPRGTQYF. The CDR3 DNA reads TGTGCCAGCAGCTTAGTCCCCAGGGGGACCCAGTACTTC.

The chain has TRBV19 and TRBJ1-1; D gene ambiguous. Trimming removed 11 bases from V and 1 base from J, with 20 bases in between. Germline CDR1 and CDR2: LNHDA and SQIVND (reference sequence). The CDR3 has 15 residues. CDR3 in DNA: TGTGCCTGGGTCTACATGGGATTTGGGAACACTGAAGCTTTCTTT. As protein: CAWVYMGFGNTEAFF.

The chain employs TRBV2 and TRBJ1-1; D ambiguous. The CDR3 is made up of 15 amino acids. Germline V gives CDR1 SNHLY, CDR2 FYNNEI. V was pared by 0 bases and J by 2 bases, with 10 bases between. The CDR3 here is CASSEAGRQNTEAFF. CDR3 DNA: TGTGCCAGCAGTGAAGCCGGGAGACAAAACACTGAAGCTTTCTTT.

The chain links TRBV7-2 to TRBJ2-1, with 7 bases lining up with TRBD2. The CDR3 totals 12 residues. The germline V gene has CDR1 SGHTA and CDR2 FQGNSA. With V trimmed by 5 bases and J by 9 bases, 4 bases remained unmatched. CDR3 in DNA: TGTGCCAGCAGCCATACTAGCGTTGAGCAGTTCTTC. It yields the protein CASSHTSVEQFF.

Worth noting for this clonotype: Compared with germline, one end of the junction differs, possibly owing to a read error. The chain uses TRBV10-3 and TRBJ2-7; 11 bases align to TRBD2. There are 15 residues in the CDR3. Germline values: CDR1 ENHRY, CDR2 SYGVKD. CDR3 nucleotides: TGTGCCAGCAGTTACGGGGTAGCGGGAGGGGGCGAGCAGTACTTC. Translating gives CASSYGVAGGGEQYF.

This clonotype was observed a handful of times. The chain couples TRBV5-4 to TRBJ2-7; 9 nucleotides line up with TRBD1. CDR1 is SGHNT, CDR2 YYREEE, per germline (reference sequence). The CDR3 is 14 amino acids. V shed 4 bases and J 5 bases; nucleotides not matched to a gene: 7. CDR3 sequence: CASSTRTGDHEQYF. The CDR3 DNA reads as TGTGCCAGCAGCACCCGGACAGGGGATCACGAGCAGTACTTC.

This clonotype was detected many times. The genes are TRBV29-1 and TRBJ1-1; possible D gene TRBD1, 5 bases. Germline V gene sequence: CDR1 SQVTM, CDR2 ANQGSEA. V was clipped by 5 bases and J by 1 base, with 8 bases between them. The CDR3 consists of 12 residues. In nucleotides, the CDR3 is TGCAGCGTTAGCGGACAGAACACTGAAGCTTTCTTT. Its protein product is CSVSGQNTEAFF.

This clonotype was seen a few times. Since a much larger clone is just one base distant, this may be a read error. The V and J genes are TRBV10-3 and TRBJ2-1; 7 bases fit TRBD1. This CDR3 spans 17 amino acids. Germline CDR1 reads ENHRY; CDR2 reads SYGVKD. CDR3 amino acids: CASSEWKGAGTYNEQFF. In nucleotides, the CDR3 is TGTGCCAGCAGTGAGTGGAAGGGGGCTGGGACCTACAATGAGCAGTTCTTC.

About this clonotype itself: A much larger clonotype is one base distant, so this may be a read error. V and J are TRBV7-2 and TRBJ2-1; D is unclear. Germline assignment: CDR1 SGHTA and CDR2 FQGNSA. The CDR3 is 11 residues long. Here the CDR3 reads CASSGFHEQLF. The CDR3 nucleotides are TGTGCCAGCAGCGGGTTTCATGAGCAGCTCTTC.

This clonotype was detected many times. The gene calls are TRBV20-1 and TRBJ2-3; D gene ambiguous. Germline V gene sequence: CDR1 DFQATT, CDR2 SNEGSKA (reference sequence). V was clipped by 5 bases and J by 2 bases, with 14 bases between them. CDR3 length: 14 residues. CDR3: CSAPRNVNTDTQYF. CDR3 bases: TGCAGTGCTCCCCGGAATGTGAACACAGATACGCAGTATTTT.

The V gene is TRBV25-1, the J gene TRBJ2-7, with 7 bases identical to TRBD2. The V and J ends lost 5 bases and 2 bases, in that order; junction bases with no gene match: 6. Germline V gene lookup returns CDR1 MGHDK and CDR2 SYGVNS. The length of the CDR3 is 14 residues. The CDR3 here is CASSPPGGPYEQYF. DNA of the CDR3: TGTGCCAGCAGTCCCCCGGGGGGACCCTACGAGCAGTACTTC.

Only one count was recorded for this clonotype. The chain recombines TRBV11-2 with TRBJ1-3, with 8 bases identical to TRBD1. J gave up 4 bases and V 5 bases, and 16 bases lay outside the gene matches. CDR3 length: 18 residues. Germline lookup yields CDR1 SGHAT and CDR2 FQNNGV. The CDR3, as DNA: TGTGCCAGCAGCCTCACCGGGACAGGCGGTTCGCACGGAAACACCATATATTTT. It codes for CASSLTGTGGSHGNTIYF.

Only a few counts were recorded for this clonotype. The chain employs TRBV7-3 and TRBJ1-1; D perhaps matches TRBD1 (6 bases). The CDR3 has 15 amino acids. V lost 5 bases and J 1 base, leaving 14 bases between the germline ends. Germline CDR1 is SGHTA and CDR2 is FQGTGA. The CDR3 sequence is CASSAGASRNTEAFF. Written as DNA, the CDR3 is TGTGCCAGCAGCGCGGGGGCGAGTAGGAACACTGAAGCTTTCTTT.

The sample holds many counts of this clonotype. V usage is TRBV4-3 and J usage is TRBJ1-2; no clear D. CDR3 length equals 17 residues. CDR1 LGHNA and CDR2 YSLEER come from the germline V gene. Trimming shortened V by 0 bases and J by 3 bases, and 17 bases separated the two germline ends. CDR3 residues: CASSQDRVRSPDYGYTF. CDR3 coding DNA: TGCGCCAGCAGCCAAGATCGGGTCAGGAGCCCTGACTATGGCTACACCTTC.

The CDR3, as DNA: TGTGCCACCAGTGACTTCACCGGGGAGCTGTTTTTT. Encoded protein: CATSDFTGELFF. The genes are TRBV24-1 and TRBJ2-2; no firm D call. V was cut by 4 bases and J by 4 bases, with 3 bases left in between. This CDR3 has 12 residues. Germline V gene lookup returns CDR1 KGHDR and CDR2 SFDVKD.

This clonotype was picked up a small number of times. V usage is TRBV12-5 and J usage is TRBJ1-1; a weak D match, TRBD1 (5 bases). The germline gives CDR1 LGHNT, CDR2 FRNRAP. Trimming stripped 1 base from V and 5 bases from J, with 8 bases between. There are 13 residues in the CDR3. CDR3 residues: CASGLERGTEAFF. The CDR3 coding sequence is TGTGCTAGTGGTTTGGAGAGGGGAACTGAAGCTTTCTTT.

This clonotype was detected many times. The gene calls are TRBV7-9 and TRBJ1-6, with 8 bases aligning to TRBD1. The CDR3 is 14 residues long. V trimming: 4 bases; J trimming: 8 bases; junction bases outside the gene matches: 4. CDR1 is SEHNR, CDR2 FQNEAQ, per germline (reference sequence). The CDR3 nucleotides read TGTGCCAGCAGCTCCGGACAGGGATATTCACCCCTCCACTTT. Amino acid sequence: CASSSGQGYSPLHF.

This sequence joins TRBV2 and TRBJ1-1; unclear D gene. From germline, CDR1 is SNHLY and CDR2 FYNNEI. This CDR3 is built from 16 residues. Trimming cost V 4 bases and J 5 bases, with 20 bases left between them. The CDR3 region has the DNA TGTGCCAGCAGTGGTTCGCGCTCACGCCCAAGTACTGAAGCTTTCTTT. This gives the protein CASSGSRSRPSTEAFF.